This is a list of T cell receptor beta chains from one sample in a study of T cell changes during pregnancy in multiple sclerosis. The method was immunoSEQ multiplex PCR; TCRdb's version includes in-frame clones alone and lacks a portion of them. The table lists tens of thousands of clones, approximately 90% of them singletons, with approximately 1.5% in the top ten. Sequencing used peripheral blood, obtained in the third trimester of pregnancy. The origin of the receptors is a female donor with multiple sclerosis, enrolled in a pregnancy study. The conserved cysteine and the conserved F or W are not part of the CDR3 here.

v_call	j_call	cdr3_aa
TRBV7-2	TRBJ2-5	ASSLAGGETQY
TRBV5-4	TRBJ1-2	ASSLDSGGYT
TRBV5-1	TRBJ1-5	ASSFGPEGQPQH
TRBV30	TRBJ1-2	AWSVRGGGYGYT
TRBV7-2	TRBJ2-6	ASSLEVWASSGANVLT
TRBV7-6	TRBJ2-5	ASSSATGEETQY
TRBV5-1	TRBJ1-2	ASSLDTGQNYGYT
TRBV7-2	TRBJ1-1	ASSLVGTANTEAF
TRBV5-1	TRBJ2-7	ASSFSPGQSSYEQY
TRBV5-1	TRBJ1-2	ASSLSDRLVGYT
TRBV7-8	TRBJ2-4	ASSLERILAGLNIQY
TRBV7-2	TRBJ2-1	ASSRGGVGLAFGDEQF
TRBV25-1	TRBJ2-3	ASSEDLPRTDTQY
TRBV19	TRBJ1-1	ASSIGSTGEAF
TRBV7-2	TRBJ1-2	ASTSDRAGPGYT
TRBV7-9	TRBJ2-5	ASSPNLAGLETQY
TRBV6-5	TRBJ1-4	ASSYDTGGSEKLF
TRBV19	TRBJ2-5	ATTQDRGPGETQY
TRBV5-1	TRBJ2-2	ASTNMAANTGELF
TRBV30	TRBJ1-1	AWRWGLTNTEAF
TRBV5-4	TRBJ1-4	ASSLQGAEEKLF
TRBV6-5	TRBJ2-5	ASSHRDRKETQY
TRBV2	TRBJ2-2	ASSFINTGELF
TRBV19	TRBJ1-5	ASRRMGGTGTLWGQPQH
TRBV5-4	TRBJ2-5	ASSLSVSSEETQY
TRBV5-1	TRBJ2-6	ASTHSPGANVLT
TRBV19	TRBJ2-7	ASSKKGSSGRNFGSYEQY
TRBV29-1	TRBJ2-7	SVEGGQFYEQY
TRBV4-2	TRBJ1-5	ASSQDWGTGGQPQH
TRBV14	TRBJ1-3	ASSGGQGTGNTIY
TRBV7-2	TRBJ2-3	ASSLSRTSTDTQY
TRBV6-4	TRBJ1-2	ASRETVGGYT
TRBV6-5	TRBJ1-3	ASSYGSSGNTIY
TRBV30	TRBJ2-6	AWSEDSSGANVLT
TRBV30	TRBJ1-5	ACRTGRNNQPQH
TRBV5-4	TRBJ2-7	CFGTSGTYEQY
TRBV5-6	TRBJ1-2	ASSRTGGYGYT
TRBV14	TRBJ1-2	ASSQVVTYGYT
TRBV4-3	TRBJ2-3	ASSHQTNSDTQY
TRBV30	TRBJ2-5	AWSVRWLGRQGAQY
TRBV29-1	TRBJ2-1	SVDRWERDEQF
TRBV27	TRBJ1-2	ASSTGRDYGYT
TRBV10-3	TRBJ2-7	AISESVVLSSYEQY
TRBV7-6	TRBJ2-7	ASSPETGTKHEQY
TRBV11-2	TRBJ2-1	ASSPWTSPPGNEQF
TRBV5-4	TRBJ2-7	ASSSTGYEQY
TRBV5-1	TRBJ1-1	ASSSWTGRTEAF
TRBV7-9	TRBJ1-1	ASSHTSLGTEAF
TRBV19	TRBJ2-7	ASSSGGGAGADEQY